Listed below are T cell receptor beta chains from one sample, sequenced in a study of T cell clones after liver transplantation. Generated by immunoSEQ multiplex PCR, the TCRdb table keeps only in-frame clones and is missing some. Of over 60,000 clones in the sample, approximately 80% are singletons; the top ten hold roughly 0.54%. The sample in question was CD4+ T cells from blood, obtained before liver transplant. The receptors originated from a human donor who received a liver transplant. Both conserved end residues are part of each CDR3. A D gene is named only where the DNA matches it firmly. Expanded clones are given a class, and other clones once, few, many or no size at all.

v_call: TRBV18
clone_size: -
j_call: TRBJ2-7
d_call: -
cdr3_nt: TGTGCCAGCTCACCAGAAGGGAAGAGCTCCTACGAGCAGTACTTC
cdr3_aa: CASSPEGKSSYEQYF

v_call: TRBV2
clone_size: few
j_call: TRBJ1-2
d_call: -
cdr3_nt: TGTGCCAGCAGCATTGCGGCGGGTGGCTACACCTTC
cdr3_aa: CASSIAAGGYTF

v_call: TRBV10-3
clone_size: -
j_call: TRBJ1-5
d_call: -
cdr3_nt: TGTGCCATCAGTGAGTCGGCCCCCAATCAGCCCCAGCATTTT
cdr3_aa: CAISESAPNQPQHF

v_call: TRBV6-4
clone_size: -
j_call: TRBJ2-2
d_call: -
cdr3_nt: TGTGCCAGCAGCGTCGAACAGGGAGGGGAGCTGTTTTTT
cdr3_aa: CASSVEQGGELFF

v_call: TRBV29-1
clone_size: -
j_call: TRBJ1-2
d_call: -
cdr3_nt: TGCAGCGTTGGCGCGGGGGGCGGGGGCTATGGCTACACCTTC
cdr3_aa: CSVGAGGGGYGYTF

v_call: TRBV4-3
clone_size: -
j_call: TRBJ2-7
d_call: TRBD1
cdr3_nt: TGCGCCAGCAGCCTCGGTGGACAGGAGAACTACGAGCAGTACTTC
cdr3_aa: CASSLGGQENYEQYF

v_call: TRBV4-3
clone_size: -
j_call: TRBJ2-1
d_call: TRBD2
cdr3_nt: TGCGCCAGCAGCCAAGATCTCTCTAGCGGGATACGAGGGGATGAGCAGTTCTTC
cdr3_aa: CASSQDLSSGIRGDEQFF

v_call: TRBV19
clone_size: -
j_call: TRBJ2-1
d_call: TRBD2
cdr3_nt: TGTGCCAGTAGTGTTACTAGCGCCAACTACAATGAGCAGTTCTTC
cdr3_aa: CASSVTSANYNEQFF

v_call: TRBV4-1
clone_size: few
j_call: TRBJ2-1
d_call: -
cdr3_nt: TGCGCCAGCAGCCAAGAGGTGAGGGTAGCGAACTACAATGAGCAGTTCTTC
cdr3_aa: CASSQEVRVANYNEQFF

v_call: TRBV6-1
clone_size: -
j_call: TRBJ2-7
d_call: -
cdr3_nt: TGTGCCAGCAGTGAAGGGGGCTACGAGCAGTACTTC
cdr3_aa: CASSEGGYEQYF

v_call: TRBV18
clone_size: -
j_call: TRBJ2-3
d_call: TRBD2
cdr3_nt: TGTGCCAGCTCACCCCCCAGCGGGAGAACCACAGATACGCAGTATTTT
cdr3_aa: CASSPPSGRTTDTQYF

v_call: TRBV4-2
clone_size: -
j_call: TRBJ1-4
d_call: -
cdr3_nt: TGTGCCAGCAAACCGTCAACTAATGAAAAACTGTTTTTT
cdr3_aa: CASKPSTNEKLFF

v_call: TRBV28
clone_size: few
j_call: TRBJ1-1
d_call: -
cdr3_nt: TGTGCCAGCAGCCCGCCGGGTAGGGGGAACACTGAAGCTTTCTTT
cdr3_aa: CASSPPGRGNTEAFF

v_call: TRBV5-1
clone_size: -
j_call: TRBJ2-3
d_call: -
cdr3_nt: TGCGCCAGCAGAAAAGCCCCAGATACGCAGTATTTT
cdr3_aa: CASRKAPDTQYF

v_call: TRBV7-8
clone_size: few
j_call: TRBJ1-2
d_call: -
cdr3_nt: TGTGCCAGTAGGAAGGCGAGGGACAATGGCTACACCTTC
cdr3_aa: CASRKARDNGYTF

v_call: TRBV7-8
clone_size: once
j_call: TRBJ2-1
d_call: -
cdr3_nt: TGTGCCAGCAGCCCCCTCCCGGGGGACTCCTACAATGAGCAGTTCTTC
cdr3_aa: CASSPLPGDSYNEQFF

v_call: TRBV27
clone_size: -
j_call: TRBJ1-1
d_call: -
cdr3_nt: TGTGCCAGCAGAGGGGGGGGGCTGAGGCGGAAAGCTTTCTTT
cdr3_aa: CASRGGGLRRKAFF

v_call: TRBV9
clone_size: -
j_call: TRBJ2-3
d_call: -
cdr3_nt: TGTGCCAGCAGCGTAGGAGGACCCCGAACAGATACGCAGTATTTT
cdr3_aa: CASSVGGPRTDTQYF

v_call: TRBV6-1
clone_size: -
j_call: TRBJ1-4
d_call: -
cdr3_nt: TGTGCCAGCAGTGAAGCAGGATGGGCTAATGAAAAACTGTTTTTT
cdr3_aa: CASSEAGWANEKLFF

v_call: TRBV5-1
clone_size: -
j_call: TRBJ2-7
d_call: -
cdr3_nt: TGCGCCAGCAGCGGATCAGGGAACCTCTACGAGCAGTACTTC
cdr3_aa: CASSGSGNLYEQYF

v_call: TRBV5-1
clone_size: -
j_call: TRBJ2-1
d_call: TRBD1
cdr3_nt: TGCGCCAGCAGCCCCCTGGACAGGGACATACAGTTCTTC
cdr3_aa: CASSPLDRDIQFF

v_call: TRBV21-1
clone_size: -
j_call: TRBJ2-7
d_call: -
cdr3_nt: TGTGCCAGCAGCACCCCCGACAGGGACAAGAGCGAGCAGTACTTC
cdr3_aa: CASSTPDRDKSEQYF

v_call: TRBV5-1
clone_size: -
j_call: TRBJ2-1
d_call: TRBD2
cdr3_nt: TGCGCCAGCAGCCGCACAGCGGGAAACCTCTACAATGAGCAGTTCTTC
cdr3_aa: CASSRTAGNLYNEQFF

v_call: TRBV7-2
clone_size: -
j_call: TRBJ2-1
d_call: -
cdr3_nt: TGTGCCAGCAGCTTACGACCTTTTGAGCAGTTCTTC
cdr3_aa: CASSLRPFEQFF

v_call: TRBV18
clone_size: -
j_call: TRBJ2-7
d_call: -
cdr3_nt: TGTGCCAGCTCACCAAACCCCTCGATCGTCGGTAACGAGCAGTACTTC
cdr3_aa: CASSPNPSIVGNEQYF

v_call: TRBV30
clone_size: few
j_call: TRBJ1-3
d_call: -
cdr3_nt: TGTGCCTGGAACTTTGTCCTTAAAAACACCATATATTTT
cdr3_aa: CAWNFVLKNTIYF

v_call: TRBV9
clone_size: -
j_call: TRBJ2-7
d_call: -
cdr3_nt: TGTGCCAGCAGCCCTCCAACCCGCCGCTCGGCGGGACGATCCCTCTACGAGCAGTACTTC
cdr3_aa: CASSPPTRRSAGRSLYEQYF

v_call: TRBV28
clone_size: once
j_call: TRBJ2-1
d_call: -
cdr3_nt: TGTGCCAGCACAATAGTTGGAAATGAGCAGTTCTTC
cdr3_aa: CASTIVGNEQFF

v_call: TRBV28
clone_size: -
j_call: TRBJ1-5
d_call: -
cdr3_nt: TGTGCCAGCTTAAATAGCAATCAGCCCCAGCATTTT
cdr3_aa: CASLNSNQPQHF

v_call: TRBV29-1
clone_size: -
j_call: TRBJ1-4
d_call: -
cdr3_nt: TGCAGCGTTGAAGAACAGAGAAATGAAAAACTGTTTTTT
cdr3_aa: CSVEEQRNEKLFF

v_call: TRBV18
clone_size: -
j_call: TRBJ2-5
d_call: TRBD1
cdr3_nt: TGTGCCAGCTCCCGTGACCAGGGGGCTTTAGAGACCCAGTACTTC
cdr3_aa: CASSRDQGALETQYF

v_call: TRBV6-6
clone_size: -
j_call: TRBJ2-5
d_call: TRBD1
cdr3_nt: TGTGCCAGCAGAAAGACAGGGCTTGAAGAGACCCAGTACTTC
cdr3_aa: CASRKTGLEETQYF

v_call: TRBV9
clone_size: once
j_call: TRBJ2-1
d_call: TRBD2
cdr3_nt: TGTGCCAGCAGCGTAGTCCCGGGAGGGCCCTACAATGAGCAGTTCTTC
cdr3_aa: CASSVVPGGPYNEQFF

v_call: TRBV2
clone_size: -
j_call: TRBJ2-3
d_call: TRBD2
cdr3_nt: TGTGCCAGCACGGGACTAGGGGAAAGCACAGATACGCAGTATTTT
cdr3_aa: CASTGLGESTDTQYF

v_call: TRBV28
clone_size: once
j_call: TRBJ1-1
d_call: -
cdr3_nt: TGTGCCAGCAGTCCGGGGTCGACTTACACTGAAGCTTTCTTT
cdr3_aa: CASSPGSTYTEAFF

v_call: TRBV6-5
clone_size: -
j_call: TRBJ1-3
d_call: TRBD1
cdr3_nt: TGTGCCAGCAGTCCGACAGGGGGAGGAAACACCATATATTTT
cdr3_aa: CASSPTGGGNTIYF

v_call: TRBV9
clone_size: -
j_call: TRBJ2-7
d_call: TRBD1
cdr3_nt: TGTGCCAGCAGCGTAGATGGGACAGGGGCCTACGAGCAGTACTTC
cdr3_aa: CASSVDGTGAYEQYF

v_call: TRBV15
clone_size: -
j_call: TRBJ1-1
d_call: TRBD1
cdr3_nt: TGTGCCACCAGCCCCGGCTCCGACAGGGGCTATCCTGAAGCTTTCTTT
cdr3_aa: CATSPGSDRGYPEAFF

v_call: TRBV2
clone_size: -
j_call: TRBJ1-2
d_call: TRBD1
cdr3_nt: TGTGCCAGCAGGATGGACAGGGTCTATGGCTACACCTTC
cdr3_aa: CASRMDRVYGYTF

v_call: TRBV25-1
clone_size: -
j_call: TRBJ1-5
d_call: -
cdr3_nt: TGTGCCAGCAGTCAACCGGGGGTGCATCAGCCCCAGCATTTT
cdr3_aa: CASSQPGVHQPQHF